A single sample is the source of the 31 T cell receptor beta chains below, sequenced in a study of blood T cell repertoires in COVID-19. Clones were sequenced by immunoSEQ multiplex PCR, and TCRdb holds only the in-frame ones, with some missing. Of about 68,000 clones listed, approximately 85% were seen once; the top ten hold 20% to 25%. Sample: peripheral blood. The receptors derive from a man aged 50 to 59 with acute or convalescent COVID-19.

The genes are TRBV5-4 and TRBJ2-3, with D perhaps matching TRBD1 (6 bases). Germline CDR1 and CDR2: SGHNT and YYREEE (reference sequence). V was cut by 3 bases and J by 2 bases, with 10 bases left in between. There are 14 residues in the CDR3. The DNA for the CDR3 is TGTGCCAGCAGCTCGGACAGACACACAGATACGCAGTATTTT. This encodes CASSSDRHTDTQYF.

V gene TRBV6-6 combines with J gene TRBJ2-7, with 7 nucleotides matching TRBD2. The CDR3 length is 15 residues. CDR1 and CDR2 (germline): MNHNY, SVGAGI (reference sequence). Unmatched junction bases numbered 2, after V lost 0 bases and J lost 0 bases. CDR3 sequence: CASSYSSGGSYEQYF. As DNA, the CDR3 is TGTGCCAGCAGTTACTCATCGGGGGGCTCCTACGAGCAGTACTTC.

The chain carries TRBV12-3 or TRBV12-4 and TRBJ1-4, with D uncertain. This CDR3 is built from 13 residues. Trimming shortened V by 6 bases and J by 5 bases, and 10 bases separated the two germline ends. CDR3 DNA sequence: TGTGCCAGCAGCCTTAATATAAATGAAAAACTGTTTTTT. Its translation: CASSLNINEKLFF.

This chain uses TRBV10-3 with TRBJ1-3; D is ambiguous. This CDR3 is 15 amino acids long. In germline, CDR1 is ENHRY, CDR2 SYGVKD. V shed 0 bases and J shed 4 bases, with 10 bases lying between them. This CDR3 reads CAISESRERGNTIYF. The DNA for the CDR3 is TGTGCCATCAGTGAGTCCCGGGAGAGGGGAAACACCATATATTTT.

The chain employs TRBV2 and TRBJ1-1; D ambiguous. This CDR3 region has 12 residues. Trimming took off 11 bases at V and 1 base at J, with 11 bases between the two ends. Germline V gives CDR1 SNHLY, CDR2 FYNNEI. CDR3 in amino acids: CAGLRGNTEAFF. The DNA for the CDR3 is TGTGCCGGTCTCAGAGGGAACACTGAAGCTTTCTTT.

V and J are TRBV7-3 and TRBJ1-2; 7 bases align to TRBD1. V was clipped by 5 bases and J by 8 bases; unmatched bases: 8. This CDR3 has 13 residues. Germline V CDR1 and CDR2: SGHTA, FQGTGA. CDR3 protein: CASSKDRAGGYTF. The CDR3 bases are TGTGCCAGCAGCAAAGACAGGGCTGGCGGCTACACCTTC.

The chain employs TRBV9 and TRBJ2-3, with 9 bases that match TRBD2. Germline CDR1 and CDR2: SGDLS and YYNGEE. CDR3 length: 17 amino acids. V gave up 0 bases and J gave up 1 base; unmatched junction bases: 6. CDR3 DNA sequence: TGTGCCAGCAGCGTAGAATTGCGGGGGGGGCGCACAGATACGCAGTATTTT. Translated, it gives CASSVELRGGRTDTQYF.

This rearrangement joins TRBV7-9 to TRBJ2-5, with D perhaps TRBD1 (5 bases). V was cut by 3 bases and J by 4 bases, with 12 bases left in between. Germline V CDR1 and CDR2: SEHNR, FQNEAQ (reference sequence). CDR3 length: 14 residues. CDR3 in amino acids: CASSFQGWRETQYF. In DNA, the CDR3 is TGTGCCAGCAGCTTCCAGGGATGGCGAGAGACCCAGTACTTC.

V usage is TRBV27 and J usage is TRBJ1-5; maybe TRBD1 (6 bases). This CDR3 comprises 14 residues. The germline V and J ends were trimmed by 4 bases and 3 bases, with 10 bases remaining between them. Germline loops: CDR1 MNHEY, CDR2 SMNVEV (reference sequence). Here the CDR3 reads CASSSDRYNQPQHF. Written as DNA, the CDR3 is TGTGCCAGCAGTTCAGACAGGTACAATCAGCCCCAGCATTTT.

This chain joins TRBV3-1 (or the pseudogene TRBV3-2) and TRBJ1-2, with D perhaps matching TRBD1 (6 bases). This CDR3 spans 13 amino acids. Germline V lookup: CDR1 LGHDT, CDR2 YNNKEL (reference sequence). Trimming took off 2 bases at V and 7 bases at J, with 11 bases between the two ends. The CDR3 loop reads CASSQLDRSGYTF. As DNA, the CDR3 is TGTGCCAGCAGCCAACTAGACAGGTCTGGCTACACCTTC.

Note on this clone: Other DNA sequences in the same sample also yield this CDR3. V is TRBV10-3 and J is TRBJ1-2; D may be TRBD1 (6 bases). Germline V lookup: CDR1 ENHRY, CDR2 SYGVKD. The ends were cut back, 6 bases at V and 8 bases at J, with 16 bases in the middle. The CDR3 extends over 13 amino acids. This chain's CDR3 is CAIRGGAPRGYTF. CDR3 nucleotides: TGTGCCATCAGGGGGGGGGCGCCCAGAGGCTACACCTTC.

The V gene is TRBV29-1, the J gene TRBJ1-1; TRBD1 agrees at 10 bases. Germline CDR1 reads SQVTM; CDR2 reads ANQGSEA. The CDR3 contains 15 residues. V dropped 4 bases and J dropped 1; count of bases not matched to a gene: 6. The CDR3 is CSVASGTGANTEAFF. The CDR3 region has the DNA TGCAGCGTTGCAAGTGGGACAGGGGCGAACACTGAAGCTTTCTTT.

V gene TRBV30 combines with J gene TRBJ1-6, with D uncertain. Trimming stripped 0 bases from V and 7 bases from J, with 16 bases between. Germline V lookup: CDR1 GTSNPN, CDR2 SVGIG (reference sequence). This CDR3 region has 16 residues. The CDR3 protein is CAWSVIGSRRNSPLHF. The CDR3 bases are TGTGCCTGGAGTGTAATTGGCTCCAGGAGGAATTCACCCCTCCACTTT.

V is TRBV27 and J is TRBJ2-7, with D perhaps TRBD1 (6 bases). V was clipped by 6 bases and J by 2 bases, with 11 bases between them. There are 13 residues in the CDR3. The germline V gene encodes CDR1 MNHEY and CDR2 SMNVEV (reference sequence). The CDR3 here is CASRLQGTYEQYF. The CDR3 bases are TGTGCCAGCAGGCTACAGGGTACCTACGAGCAGTACTTC.

CDR3 nucleotide sequence: TGTGCCAGCAGTCCCACAGACAGGGGTTCCTACAATGAGCAGTTCTTC. Protein: CASSPTDRGSYNEQFF. V is TRBV2 and J is TRBJ2-1; TRBD1 agrees at 8 bases. Germline assignment: CDR1 SNHLY and CDR2 FYNNEI. CDR3 size: 16 residues. V shed 5 bases, J shed 1 base, and the junction held 7 bases outside the gene matches.

The chain recombines TRBV6-5 with TRBJ2-5; no clear D. Germline lookup yields CDR1 MNHEY and CDR2 SVGAGI. V gave up 0 bases and J gave up 7 bases, with 15 bases separating them. The CDR3 covers 15 residues. The CDR3 nucleotides read TGTGCCAGCAGTTACTCCCGTTCTGACGGCGGGACCCAGTACTTC. Translating it yields CASSYSRSDGGTQYF.

The V call is TRBV7-2, the J call TRBJ2-3; possibly TRBD1 for D (5 bases). This CDR3 has 14 residues. The germline V gene has CDR1 SGHTA and CDR2 FQGNSA. V lost 1 base, J lost 6 bases, and 11 bases lay in between. CDR3 sequence reads: CASSLVTGGDTQYF. The CDR3 region has the DNA TGTGCCAGCAGCTTAGTCACAGGTGGGGATACGCAGTATTTT.

This clone is labeled medium-sized. A read error may produce the germline difference seen at one junction end. The chain employs TRBV11-2 and TRBJ1-3, with D possibly matching TRBD1 (5 bases). CDR1 is SGHAT and CDR2 is FQNNGV in the germline V gene. This CDR3 region has 12 residues. The CDR3 sequence is CASSLQSTDLHF. CDR3 sequence (DNA): TGTGCCAGCAGCTTACAATCGACAGATTTACATTTT.

This rearrangement joins TRBV6-5 to TRBJ1-3; tentatively, D is TRBD1 (6 bases). Germline values: CDR1 MNHEY, CDR2 SVGAGI. Deletions cut 6 bases from V and 2 bases from J, with 11 bases between. The CDR3 contains 14 residues. The chain's CDR3 is CASSSRGTGNTIYF. Written as DNA, the CDR3 is TGTGCCAGCAGCTCCAGGGGTACTGGAAACACCATATATTTT.

This chain joins TRBV7-2 and TRBJ2-1; 8 nucleotides match TRBD1. This CDR3 is built from 11 residues. CDR1 is SGHTA, CDR2 FQGNSA, per germline. V lost 3 bases to trimming and J lost 16 bases; unmatched junction nucleotides: 5. CDR3 protein: CASSFTGTGFF. DNA of the CDR3: TGTGCCAGCAGCTTCACCGGGACAGGATTCTTC.

This clone showed up just a few times. The chain couples TRBV7-9 to TRBJ2-7; 7 nucleotides match TRBD2. Germline trimming cut 5 bases from V and 6 bases from J; bases unmatched to any gene: 7. The CDR3 has 13 residues. Germline V gene sequence: CDR1 SEHNR, CDR2 FQNEAQ (reference sequence). CDR3 sequence reads: CASSPGGTVEQYF. In DNA, the CDR3 is TGTGCCAGCAGCCCCGGGGGGACCGTCGAGCAGTACTTC.

The J gene is TRBJ1-2, the V gene TRBV4-1; D perhaps matches TRBD1 (6 bases). Germline V gene sequence: CDR1 MGHRA, CDR2 YSYEKL. The V gene lost 2 bases and the J gene lost 0 bases, with 10 bases spanning the gap. There are 15 residues in the CDR3. The CDR3, as DNA: TGCGCCAGCAGCCAAAACAGGGCGGCTAACTATGGCTACACCTTC. It yields the protein CASSQNRAANYGYTF.

The chain recombines TRBV6-5 with TRBJ1-6; maybe TRBD1 (5 bases). CDR3 length equals 13 residues. With 10 bases removed from V and 5 bases from J, the gap between germline ends came to 12 bases. The germline V gene encodes CDR1 MNHEY and CDR2 SVGAGI. The CDR3 DNA is TGTGCCACCCAAGACAGAAATAATTCACCCCTCCACTTT. Residues: CATQDRNNSPLHF.

This chain connects TRBV7-9 to TRBJ2-2; 7 nucleotides line up with TRBD2. Germline CDR1 reads SEHNR; CDR2 reads FQNEAQ (reference sequence). The V segment lost 8 bases and the J segment 0 bases; nucleotides outside the gene matches: 3. There are 14 residues in the CDR3. The CDR3 spells CASETSSNTGELFF. CDR3 nucleotide sequence: TGTGCCAGCGAGACTAGCTCGAACACCGGGGAGCTGTTTTTT.

This clone appeared a few times. This sequence joins TRBV5-4 and TRBJ2-1; the match to TRBD1 covers 7 bases. CDR1 and CDR2 (germline): SGHNT, YYREEE (reference sequence). The CDR3 is 15 residues long. The V gene end was trimmed by 3 bases and the J gene end by 6 bases; junction bases not matched to a gene: 9. CDR3 DNA sequence: TGTGCCAGCAGCTCCCAGACAGGGCCCAGCAATGAGCAGTTCTTC. Amino acids: CASSSQTGPSNEQFF.

The table lists this clone with a count of one. The CDR3 nucleotides read TGTGCCAGCAGCAAAAAGAGGGAACAGGGGGCCAAACTCGGTGGCTACACCTTC. As protein: CASSKKREQGAKLGGYTF. The chain uses TRBV21-1 and TRBJ1-2; the D call in the table, TRBD1, was not verified against the DNA. TRBV21-1 is given as a pseudogene. This CDR3 contains 18 residues.

As DNA, the CDR3 is TGTGCCAGCAGTGAAGCGGAGGGGCAGGGGGCAACTGAAGCTTTCTTT. Amino acids: CASSEAEGQGATEAFF. The chain links TRBV6-1 to TRBJ1-1, with 8 bases that match TRBD1. Germline loops: CDR1 MNHNS, CDR2 SASEGT. V lost 0 bases, J lost 5 bases, and 8 bases stayed unmatched. The CDR3 runs to 16 residues.

V and J are TRBV4-2 and TRBJ2-1, with 10 bases aligning to TRBD2. V gave up 8 bases and J gave up 3 bases; unmatched junction bases: 7. The germline V gene encodes CDR1 LGHNA and CDR2 YNFKEQ. The CDR3 covers 15 residues. CDR3 DNA: TGTGCCAGCGGGGACCTAGCGGGGGTCTACAATGAGCAGTTCTTC. It translates to CASGDLAGVYNEQFF.

This clone occurred once. The chain couples TRBV14 to TRBJ2-3; D gene uncertain. CDR1 is SGHDN and CDR2 is FVKESK in the germline V gene. Between the trimmed V and J ends, which lost 0 bases and 5 bases, there was a span of 6 bases. The CDR3 has 13 residues. The CDR3 region is CASSQDPRDTQYF. CDR3 DNA: TGTGCCAGCAGCCAAGATCCCCGAGATACGCAGTATTTT.

The gene calls are TRBV27 and TRBJ1-1; 7 nucleotides line up with TRBD1. J lost 8 bases, V lost 4 bases, and 4 bases had no gene match. The germline CDR1 and CDR2 sequences are MNHEY and SMNVEV (reference sequence). The CDR3 spans 12 residues. The CDR3 region has the DNA TGTGCCAGCAGTTCCTCGACAGGGGAAGCTTTCTTT. Its protein product is CASSSSTGEAFF.

The rearrangement uses TRBV3-1 (or the pseudogene TRBV3-2) and TRBJ1-4; 7 positions agree with TRBD1. Germline V gives CDR1 LGHDT, CDR2 YNNKEL (reference sequence). The CDR3 has 15 residues. The trim removed 4 bases at V and 8 bases at J, leaving 10 bases unmatched. The CDR3: CASSRLTGRREKLFF. As DNA, the CDR3 is TGTGCCAGCAGCCGACTGACAGGGCGCCGCGAAAAACTGTTTTTT.